The sequence of this TCR beta chain was determined in a study of OX40 agonist ivuxolimab in advanced cancers. At the level of the study: With a range of roughly 20 to 79, age averaged roughly 60 years, and about 82% were male. Findings and limits, study-wide: Expanded peripheral T cells had an undetermined antigen specificity.

V was shortened by 6 bases and J by 2 bases, with 13 bases between the two germline ends. The V gene's germline CDR1 is LNHDA and CDR2 SQIVND (reference sequence). This CDR3 is built from 14 residues. With respect to this clone: Antigen: not known.

Libraries were prepared by immunoSEQ multiplex PCR; TCRdb keeps only in-frame clonotypes and omits some of them. The profile covers about 94,000 clones, with around 86% appearing a single time and approximately 0.3% taken by the ten largest. Sampling of blood occurred at baseline, cycle 4 day 1, and cycle 7 day 1. The chain joins TRBV19 to TRBJ1-1; D remains ambiguous. This receptor was obtained from an adult with an advanced solid tumor such as melanoma, head and neck, liver or kidney cancer. This specimen consisted of CD4+ or CD8+ T cells sorted from blood, obtained in a trial of the OX40 agonist ivuxolimab. The CDR3 reads CASRPMVGNTEAFF. In DNA form, the CDR3 reads TGTGCCAGTAGACCTATGGTGGGTAACACTGAAGCTTTCTTT.